This entry is about one T cell receptor (beta chain). This table comes from immunoSEQ multiplex PCR, and its TCRdb copy is limited to in-frame clones, with some not included. Of roughly 130,000 clones listed, around nine tenths were seen once; the top ten hold about 3.4%. The CDR3 has 12 amino acids. CDR1 and CDR2 from the germline V gene are SGDLS and YYNGEE. V was trimmed by 4 bases and J by 7 bases, leaving 9 bases between them. The data stem from a study of control samples from healthy donors and cancer patients. The sequence came from a man aged 45-65 years in good health. The chain couples TRBV9 to TRBJ2-1, with D unresolved. Sequencing used blood. CDR3 nucleotides: TGTGCCAGCAGCACCTTAGGAAATGAGCAGTTCTTC. It is translated as CASSTLGNEQFF.